Listed here is a single TCR beta chain. This sample was included in a study of control samples from healthy donors and cancer patients. The CDR3 loop spans 11 amino acids. The germline gives CDR1 SEHNR, CDR2 FQNEAQ (reference sequence). V was pared by 10 bases and J by 2 bases, with 8 bases between. Data came from immunoSEQ multiplex PCR; TCRdb stores just in-frame clones and leaves some out. The sample lists around 100,000 clones, about nine tenths occurring once. The chain joins TRBV7-9 to TRBJ1-2, with D possibly matching TRBD1 (5 bases). Input material: blood. The TCR comes from a human donor in good health. The donor label of this sample is uncertain. CDR3 bases: TGTGCCACCGGGGGGAACTATGGCTACACCTTC. Its translation: CATGGNYGYTF.